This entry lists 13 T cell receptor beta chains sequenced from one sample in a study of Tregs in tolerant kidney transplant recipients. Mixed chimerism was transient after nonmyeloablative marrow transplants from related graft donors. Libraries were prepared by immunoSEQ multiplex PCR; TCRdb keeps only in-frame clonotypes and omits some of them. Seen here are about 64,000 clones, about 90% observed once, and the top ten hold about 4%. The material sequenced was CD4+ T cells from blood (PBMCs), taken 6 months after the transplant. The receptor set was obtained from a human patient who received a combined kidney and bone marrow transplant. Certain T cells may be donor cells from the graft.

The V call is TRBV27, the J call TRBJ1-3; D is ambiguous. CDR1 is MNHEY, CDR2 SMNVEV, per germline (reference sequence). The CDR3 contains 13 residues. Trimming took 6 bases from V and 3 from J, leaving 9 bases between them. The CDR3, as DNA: TGTGCCAGCAGGGGCTCTGTTGGAAACACCATATATTTT. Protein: CASRGSVGNTIYF.

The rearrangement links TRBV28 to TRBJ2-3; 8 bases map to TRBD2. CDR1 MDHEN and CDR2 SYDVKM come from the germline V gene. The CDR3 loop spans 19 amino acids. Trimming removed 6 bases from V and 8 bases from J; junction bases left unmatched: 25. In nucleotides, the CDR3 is TGTGCCAGCAGCTCCCAATTCCTCGAAAGCGGGGGCAGGATAGGTACGCAGTATTTT. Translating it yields CASSSQFLESGGRIGTQYF.

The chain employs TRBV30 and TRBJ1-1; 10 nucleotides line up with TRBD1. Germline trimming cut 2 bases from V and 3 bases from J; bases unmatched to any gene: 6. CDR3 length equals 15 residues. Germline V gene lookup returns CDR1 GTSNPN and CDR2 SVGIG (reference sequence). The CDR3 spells CAWSIRDRGYTEAFF. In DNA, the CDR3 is TGTGCCTGGAGTATTCGGGACAGGGGATACACTGAAGCTTTCTTT.

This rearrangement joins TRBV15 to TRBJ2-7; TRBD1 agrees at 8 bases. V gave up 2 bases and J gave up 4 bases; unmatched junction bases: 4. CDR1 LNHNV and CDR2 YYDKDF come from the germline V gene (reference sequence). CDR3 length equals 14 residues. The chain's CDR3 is CATSRYRGVYEQYF. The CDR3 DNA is TGTGCCACCAGCAGATACAGGGGGGTGTACGAGCAGTACTTC.

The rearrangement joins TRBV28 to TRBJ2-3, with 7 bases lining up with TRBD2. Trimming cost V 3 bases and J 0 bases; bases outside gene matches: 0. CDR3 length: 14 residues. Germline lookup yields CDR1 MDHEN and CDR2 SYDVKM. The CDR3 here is CASSLGGSTDTQYF. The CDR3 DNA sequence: TGTGCCAGCAGTTTGGGGGGGAGCACAGATACGCAGTATTTT.

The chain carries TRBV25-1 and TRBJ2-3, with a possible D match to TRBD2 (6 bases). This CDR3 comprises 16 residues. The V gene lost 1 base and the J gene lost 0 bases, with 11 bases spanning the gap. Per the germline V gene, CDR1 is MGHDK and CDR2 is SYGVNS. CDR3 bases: TGTGCCAGCAGTGAATTAGGAAGCGGGAGCACAGATACGCAGTATTTT. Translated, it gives CASSELGSGSTDTQYF.

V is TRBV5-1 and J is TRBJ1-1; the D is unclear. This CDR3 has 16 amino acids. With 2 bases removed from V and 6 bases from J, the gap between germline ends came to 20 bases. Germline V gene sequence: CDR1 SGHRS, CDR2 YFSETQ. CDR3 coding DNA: TGCGCCAGCAGCTTCCCCGGTGAGGGCAACAGAGCTGAAGCTTTCTTT. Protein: CASSFPGEGNRAEAFF.

The CDR3 spells CAWSKARDVNYTF. CDR3 coding DNA: TGTGCCTGGAGTAAAGCGAGAGACGTCAACTACACCTTC. The chain employs TRBV30 and TRBJ1-2, with D uncertain. The CDR3 extends over 13 amino acids. The germline gives CDR1 GTSNPN, CDR2 SVGIG (reference sequence). Between the trimmed V and J ends, which lost 2 bases and 10 bases, there was a span of 17 bases. Based on the CDR3 plus reference TRBV30 and TRBJ1-2, the full variable domain is SQTIHQWPATLVQPVGSPLSLECTVEGTSNPNLYWYRQAAGRGLQLLFYSVGIGQISSEVPQNLSASRPQDRQFILSSKKLLLSDSGFYLCAWSKARDVNYTFGSGTRLTVV.

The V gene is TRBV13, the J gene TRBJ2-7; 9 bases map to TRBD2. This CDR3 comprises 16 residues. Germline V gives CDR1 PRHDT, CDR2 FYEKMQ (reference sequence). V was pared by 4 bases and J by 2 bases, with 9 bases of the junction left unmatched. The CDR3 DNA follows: TGTGCCAGCAGCTCCTCATCTAGCGGGACCACCTACGAGCAGTACTTC. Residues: CASSSSSSGTTYEQYF.

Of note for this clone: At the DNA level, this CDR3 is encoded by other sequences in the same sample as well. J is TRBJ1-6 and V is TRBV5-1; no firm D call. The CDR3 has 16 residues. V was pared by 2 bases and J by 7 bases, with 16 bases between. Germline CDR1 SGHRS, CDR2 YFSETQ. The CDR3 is CASSFIQPGLNSPLHF. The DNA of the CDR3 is TGCGCCAGCAGCTTCATTCAGCCGGGATTGAATTCACCCCTCCACTTT. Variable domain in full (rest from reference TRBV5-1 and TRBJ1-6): KAGVTQTPRYLIKTRGQQVTLSCSPISGHRSVSWYQQTPGQGLQFLFEYFSETQRNKGNFPGRFSGRQFSNSRSEMNVSTLELGDSALYLCASSFIQPGLNSPLHFGNGTRLTVT.

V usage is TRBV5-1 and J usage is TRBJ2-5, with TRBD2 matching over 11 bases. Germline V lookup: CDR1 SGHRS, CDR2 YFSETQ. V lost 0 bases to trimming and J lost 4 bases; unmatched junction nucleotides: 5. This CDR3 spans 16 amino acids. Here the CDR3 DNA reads TGCGCCAGCAGCTTGGGGGTAGCGGGAGGGCGAGAGACCCAGTACTTC. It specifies CASSLGVAGGRETQYF.

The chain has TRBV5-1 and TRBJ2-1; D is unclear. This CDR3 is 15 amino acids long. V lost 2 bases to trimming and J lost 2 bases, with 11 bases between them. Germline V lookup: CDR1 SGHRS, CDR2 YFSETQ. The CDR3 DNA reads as TGCGCCAGCAGCTTAAATGGGCCTACCTACAATGAGCAGTTCTTC. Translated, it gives CASSLNGPTYNEQFF.

CDR3 residues: CASSITGLYGYTF. CDR3 nucleotide sequence: TGTGCCAGTAGTATCACAGGGCTCTATGGCTACACCTTC. V usage is TRBV19 and J usage is TRBJ1-2; D possibly corresponds to TRBD1 (6 bases). Germline assignment: CDR1 LNHDA and CDR2 SQIVND (reference sequence). The CDR3 is 13 residues long. Trimming took off 3 bases at V and 4 bases at J, with 9 bases between the two ends.